One T cell receptor (beta chain) is described in this entry. This entry is derived from a study of blood T cell repertoires in COVID-19. Study-wide background: Sources were T cells, B-cell-depleted T cells, or PBMCs; the material itself was cDNA or gDNA.

Between the trimmed V and J ends, which lost 6 bases and 1 base, there was a span of 15 bases. The CDR3 runs 15 residues. CDR1 is KGHSH and CDR2 is LQKENI in the germline V gene. Cohort 3 donors were reported recovered after two negative PCRs, clearance, or symptom resolution. Only in-frame clones appear in the TCRdb table, and some are missing; sequencing was by immunoSEQ multiplex PCR. The sample records around 150,000 clones, 80% being singletons. The sample taken for sequencing was PBMCs or T cells enriched from blood (not recorded which). The sequence was obtained from a man in his forties or fifties who had recovered from COVID-19. V and J are TRBV18 and TRBJ1-1; D might be TRBD1 (5 bases). The CDR3 nucleotides read TGTGCCAGCTCCGTAGGAGGGGCGGGGAACACTGAAGCTTTCTTT. Protein sequence: CASSVGGAGNTEAFF.